Below, one T cell receptor (beta chain) is given with its context. This entry belongs to a study of T cell changes during pregnancy in multiple sclerosis. The V gene's germline CDR1 is SGHVS and CDR2 FNYEAQ. The CDR3 is made up of 15 amino acids. Trimming cost V 0 bases and J 3 bases, with 11 bases left between them. The method was immunoSEQ multiplex PCR; TCRdb's version includes in-frame clones alone and lacks a portion of them. Here the sample spans about 43,000 clones, approximately 91% being singletons. The clonotype originates from a female donor with multiple sclerosis, enrolled in a pregnancy study. The genes are TRBV7-6 and TRBJ1-1; D not certain. Sample: PBMCs (not recorded whether the cells were cultured). Written as DNA, the CDR3 is TGTGCCAGCAGCTTAGCGGATTTACAGTACACTGAAGCTTTCTTT. Translating it yields CASSLADLQYTEAFF.